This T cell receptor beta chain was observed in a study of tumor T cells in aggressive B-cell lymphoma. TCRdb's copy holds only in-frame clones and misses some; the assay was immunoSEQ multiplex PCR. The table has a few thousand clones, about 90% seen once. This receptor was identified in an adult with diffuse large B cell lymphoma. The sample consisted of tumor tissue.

CDR3 residues: CASSVQAGVDTGELFF. As DNA, the CDR3 is TGTGCCAGCAGCGTACAAGCGGGGGTTGACACCGGGGAGCTGTTTTTT. This chain joins TRBV9 and TRBJ2-2; 8 nucleotides align to TRBD2. The germline V gene encodes CDR1 SGDLS and CDR2 YYNGEE. V lost 1 base and J lost 3; bases outside the gene matches: 5. The CDR3 length is 16 residues.